The rows below give T cell receptor beta chains drawn from one sample of a study of T-cell reconstitution after alpha-beta-depleted transplantation in children. TCRdb reprocessed the PCR reads with MiXCR, giving one entry per CDR3 protein. This sample carries 90,000 to 100,000 distinct CDR3 sequences, 20% to 30% of them seen once, and the ten largest clones take about a fifth. The starting material was PBMCs, obtained before TCRalphabeta/CD19-depleted stem cell transplant. Receptors were obtained from a boy aged 2 to 10 with acute lymphoblastic leukemia, due to receive a stem cell transplant. Each CDR3 is given with its conserved first and last residue. Fields, in order: clone size, J gene, D gene, V gene, CDR3 protein, CDR3 DNA. The D gene is left open where the match is weak. Some rows mark clone size as missing; the rest say once, few, many or name a class of expanded clone.

clone size: NA
J gene: TRBJ2-1
D gene: TRBD2
V gene: TRBV20-1
CDR3 protein: CSAPEGTSRNEQFF
CDR3 DNA: TGCAGTGCCCCGGAAGGGACTAGTAGAAATGAGCAGTTCTTC

clone size: many
J gene: TRBJ2-3
D gene: NA
V gene: TRBV28
CDR3 protein: CASSSPPSSTDTQYF
CDR3 DNA: TGTGCCAGCAGTTCCCCGCCTAGCAGTACAGATACGCAGTATTTT

clone size: many
J gene: TRBJ2-2
D gene: NA
V gene: TRBV29-1
CDR3 protein: CSGTRSNTGELFF
CDR3 DNA: TGCAGCGGGACACGTTCCAACACCGGGGAGCTGTTTTTT

clone size: NA
J gene: TRBJ1-6
D gene: NA
V gene: TRBV5-6
CDR3 protein: CASSFSTGLGPLHF
CDR3 DNA: TGTGCCAGCAGCTTTTCGACAGGCCTTGGGCCCCTCCACTTT

clone size: NA
J gene: TRBJ2-7
D gene: TRBD2
V gene: TRBV29-1
CDR3 protein: CSVPNPSGSYEQYF
CDR3 DNA: TGCAGCGTCCCTAATCCTAGCGGGAGTTACGAGCAGTACTTC

clone size: NA
J gene: TRBJ2-1
D gene: TRBD2
V gene: TRBV18
CDR3 protein: CASYPGTSSSMDEQFF
CDR3 DNA: TGTGCCAGTTATCCCGGGACTAGCTCTTCAATGGATGAGCAGTTCTTC

clone size: few
J gene: TRBJ2-3
D gene: NA
V gene: TRBV7-2
CDR3 protein: CASSLGLGTRDTQYF
CDR3 DNA: TGTGCCAGCAGCTTAGGGCTCGGGACGCGAGATACGCAGTATTTT

clone size: few
J gene: TRBJ2-3
D gene: TRBD1
V gene: TRBV28
CDR3 protein: CASSTIRDRGPDTQYF
CDR3 DNA: TGTGCCAGCAGTACGATCCGGGACAGGGGACCGGATACGCAGTATTTT

clone size: many
J gene: TRBJ1-5
D gene: TRBD1
V gene: TRBV29-1
CDR3 protein: CSVMGQPNQPQHF
CDR3 DNA: TGCAGCGTTATGGGACAGCCTAATCAGCCCCAGCATTTT

clone size: many
J gene: TRBJ2-7
D gene: NA
V gene: TRBV29-1
CDR3 protein: CSVVWGRGPNYEQYF
CDR3 DNA: TGCAGCGTTGTGTGGGGGAGGGGGCCGAACTACGAGCAGTACTTC

clone size: many
J gene: TRBJ1-1
D gene: NA
V gene: TRBV30
CDR3 protein: CAWRRGNTEAFF
CDR3 DNA: TGTGCCTGGAGGCGTGGGAACACTGAAGCTTTCTTT

clone size: many
J gene: TRBJ2-1
D gene: NA
V gene: TRBV6-5
CDR3 protein: CASSYLYNEQFF
CDR3 DNA: TGTGCCAGCAGTTACCTGTATAATGAGCAGTTCTTC

clone size: NA
J gene: TRBJ2-3
D gene: NA
V gene: TRBV5-6
CDR3 protein: CASSFRAYGGMPDTQYF
CDR3 DNA: TGTGCCAGCAGCTTCAGGGCTTATGGGGGAATGCCAGATACGCAGTATTTT

clone size: few
J gene: TRBJ2-7
D gene: TRBD1
V gene: TRBV10-3
CDR3 protein: CAISGTGLYEQYF
CDR3 DNA: TGTGCCATCAGCGGGACAGGTCTCTACGAGCAGTACTTC

clone size: NA
J gene: TRBJ1-2
D gene: TRBD1
V gene: TRBV6-1
CDR3 protein: CASRSRTGGYGYTF
CDR3 DNA: TGTGCCAGCAGGTCCCGGACAGGGGGTTATGGCTACACCTTC

clone size: NA
J gene: TRBJ2-7
D gene: TRBD2
V gene: TRBV6-5
CDR3 protein: CASSYETSGSYEQYF
CDR3 DNA: TGTGCCAGCAGTTACGAGACTAGCGGAAGCTACGAGCAGTACTTC

clone size: once
J gene: TRBJ2-5
D gene: NA
V gene: TRBV6-5
CDR3 protein: CASSYSLSGGARKETQYF
CDR3 DNA: TGTGCCAGCAGTTACTCGCTTAGCGGAGGGGCTAGGAAGGAGACCCAGTACTTC

clone size: many
J gene: TRBJ1-5
D gene: NA
V gene: TRBV20-1
CDR3 protein: CSARDKLAGQPQHF
CDR3 DNA: TGCAGTGCTAGAGATAAGCTAGCCGGGCAGCCCCAGCATTTT

clone size: NA
J gene: TRBJ2-1
D gene: TRBD2
V gene: TRBV24-1
CDR3 protein: CATSDTVGTSRNEQFF
CDR3 DNA: TGTGCCACCAGTGACACCGTAGGGACTAGCAGGAATGAGCAGTTCTTC

clone size: few
J gene: TRBJ2-7
D gene: NA
V gene: TRBV3-1
CDR3 protein: CASGGASYEQYF
CDR3 DNA: TGTGCCAGCGGAGGGGCTAGTTACGAGCAGTACTTC

clone size: NA
J gene: TRBJ2-2
D gene: NA
V gene: TRBV6-2/TRBV6-3
CDR3 protein: CASSHRPLTGGGTGELFF
CDR3 DNA: TGTGCCAGCAGCCACCGACCCCTAACAGGGGGGGGCACCGGGGAGCTGTTTTTT

clone size: NA
J gene: TRBJ1-5
D gene: NA
V gene: TRBV28
CDR3 protein: CASSLSGEDQPQHF
CDR3 DNA: TGTGCCAGCAGTTTATCCGGGGAAGACCAGCCCCAGCATTTT

clone size: many
J gene: TRBJ2-7
D gene: NA
V gene: TRBV11-1
CDR3 protein: CASAAGIDEQYF
CDR3 DNA: TGTGCCAGCGCGGCAGGGATCGACGAGCAGTACTTC

clone size: many
J gene: TRBJ2-3
D gene: NA
V gene: TRBV6-1
CDR3 protein: CASSLGRGAGSTQYF
CDR3 DNA: TGTGCCAGCAGCCTCGGGCGCGGGGCCGGCAGTACGCAGTATTTT

clone size: few
J gene: TRBJ2-1
D gene: NA
V gene: TRBV4-3
CDR3 protein: CASSVGAGRQFF
CDR3 DNA: TGCGCCAGCAGTGTGGGGGCGGGAAGGCAGTTCTTC

clone size: NA
J gene: TRBJ1-4
D gene: NA
V gene: TRBV7-9
CDR3 protein: CASNPGEARNEKLFF
CDR3 DNA: TGTGCCAGCAATCCAGGGGAAGCCAGAAATGAAAAACTGTTTTTT

clone size: few
J gene: TRBJ1-1
D gene: NA
V gene: TRBV10-3
CDR3 protein: CAISAANTEAFF
CDR3 DNA: TGTGCCATCAGTGCAGCGAACACTGAAGCTTTCTTT

clone size: many
J gene: TRBJ2-3
D gene: NA
V gene: TRBV5-1
CDR3 protein: CASSLAADTQYF
CDR3 DNA: TGCGCCAGCAGCTTGGCAGCAGATACGCAGTATTTT

clone size: few
J gene: TRBJ1-1
D gene: NA
V gene: TRBV20-1
CDR3 protein: CSATKDIRGYTEAFF
CDR3 DNA: TGCAGTGCCACCAAGGACATCCGGGGGTACACTGAAGCTTTCTTT

clone size: NA
J gene: TRBJ1-4
D gene: TRBD1
V gene: TRBV20-1
CDR3 protein: CSAWTGGDEKLFF
CDR3 DNA: TGCAGTGCTTGGACAGGGGGAGATGAAAAACTGTTTTTT

clone size: many
J gene: TRBJ2-1
D gene: NA
V gene: TRBV12-3/TRBV12-4
CDR3 protein: CASTRRAGSYNEQFF
CDR3 DNA: TGTGCCAGCACTCGCCGGGCGGGCTCCTACAATGAGCAGTTCTTC

clone size: NA
J gene: TRBJ1-1
D gene: NA
V gene: TRBV12-3/TRBV12-4
CDR3 protein: CASSPIYAQGTQGRNTEAFF
CDR3 DNA: TGTGCCAGCAGTCCAATATACGCACAGGGCACCCAAGGGAGGAACACTGAAGCTTTCTTT

clone size: few
J gene: TRBJ2-5
D gene: NA
V gene: TRBV7-3
CDR3 protein: CASSSNGGIETQYF
CDR3 DNA: TGTGCCAGCAGCTCGAATGGAGGGATTGAGACCCAGTACTTC

clone size: few
J gene: TRBJ2-5
D gene: NA
V gene: TRBV9
CDR3 protein: CASSVRGGETQYF
CDR3 DNA: TGTGCCAGCAGCGTCCGCGGCGGAGAGACCCAGTACTTC

clone size: NA
J gene: TRBJ2-3
D gene: NA
V gene: TRBV9
CDR3 protein: CASSVVTDTQYF
CDR3 DNA: TGTGCCAGCAGCGTAGTAACGGATACGCAGTATTTT

clone size: NA
J gene: TRBJ1-5
D gene: NA
V gene: TRBV5-1
CDR3 protein: CASSLDSFNQPQHF
CDR3 DNA: TGCGCCAGCAGCCTCGACAGTTTCAATCAGCCCCAGCATTTT

clone size: NA
J gene: TRBJ2-1
D gene: NA
V gene: TRBV4-3
CDR3 protein: CASSQVGGVYNEQFF
CDR3 DNA: TGCGCCAGCAGCCAAGTTGGTGGGGTCTACAATGAGCAGTTCTTC

clone size: NA
J gene: TRBJ2-7
D gene: TRBD2
V gene: TRBV19
CDR3 protein: CASSGSTSGIYEQYF
CDR3 DNA: TGTGCCAGTAGTGGGTCGACTAGCGGGATCTACGAGCAGTACTTC

clone size: few
J gene: TRBJ2-3
D gene: TRBD2
V gene: TRBV24-1
CDR3 protein: CATSDARLAGGGDTQYF
CDR3 DNA: TGTGCCACCAGTGATGCCCGACTAGCGGGAGGCGGAGATACGCAGTATTTT

clone size: NA
J gene: TRBJ1-1
D gene: NA
V gene: TRBV7-9
CDR3 protein: CASSTTGDEAFF
CDR3 DNA: TGTGCCAGCAGCACGACTGGGGATGAAGCTTTCTTT

clone size: many
J gene: TRBJ2-1
D gene: TRBD2
V gene: TRBV20-1
CDR3 protein: CSARDQGLAPFNEQFF
CDR3 DNA: TGCAGTGCTAGAGATCAAGGACTAGCGCCCTTCAATGAGCAGTTCTTC

clone size: NA
J gene: TRBJ2-1
D gene: TRBD2
V gene: TRBV5-1
CDR3 protein: CASSASGMPSYNEQFF
CDR3 DNA: TGCGCCAGCAGCGCTAGCGGAATGCCCTCCTACAATGAGCAGTTCTTC

clone size: NA
J gene: TRBJ2-5
D gene: NA
V gene: TRBV20-1
CDR3 protein: CSARALRETQYF
CDR3 DNA: TGCAGTGCTAGAGCGCTCAGAGAGACCCAGTACTTC

clone size: NA
J gene: TRBJ2-1
D gene: TRBD1
V gene: TRBV11-1
CDR3 protein: CASSLRQGVNEQFF
CDR3 DNA: TGTGCCAGCAGCTTACGACAGGGCGTCAATGAGCAGTTCTTC

clone size: NA
J gene: TRBJ2-3
D gene: NA
V gene: TRBV29-1
CDR3 protein: CTIAEEQTDTQYF
CDR3 DNA: TGCACCATAGCGGAGGAGCAAACAGATACGCAGTATTTT

clone size: few
J gene: TRBJ1-1
D gene: NA
V gene: TRBV5-1
CDR3 protein: CASSLTRGTPTEAFF
CDR3 DNA: TGCGCCAGCAGCTTAACCAGGGGTACCCCCACTGAAGCTTTCTTT

clone size: few
J gene: TRBJ2-5
D gene: NA
V gene: TRBV3-1
CDR3 protein: CASTKKGEGPQETQYF
CDR3 DNA: TGTGCCAGCACCAAGAAGGGGGAGGGGCCGCAAGAGACCCAGTACTTC

clone size: NA
J gene: TRBJ2-5
D gene: NA
V gene: TRBV20-1
CDR3 protein: CSASLLGAQYF
CDR3 DNA: TGCAGTGCTAGTCTCCTTGGGGCCCAGTACTTC

clone size: few
J gene: TRBJ2-5
D gene: NA
V gene: TRBV11-2
CDR3 protein: CASSLDFGETQYF
CDR3 DNA: TGTGCCAGCAGCTTAGATTTTGGGGAGACCCAGTACTTC

clone size: few
J gene: TRBJ2-5
D gene: TRBD2
V gene: TRBV15
CDR3 protein: CATSREDGRAFETQYF
CDR3 DNA: TGTGCCACCAGCAGAGAAGACGGGAGGGCCTTTGAGACCCAGTACTTC

clone size: NA
J gene: TRBJ2-1
D gene: TRBD2
V gene: TRBV5-1
CDR3 protein: CASSEALADTYNEQFF
CDR3 DNA: TGCGCCAGCAGCGAAGCACTAGCGGACACCTACAATGAGCAGTTCTTC

clone size: few
J gene: TRBJ2-2
D gene: TRBD1
V gene: TRBV3-1
CDR3 protein: CASSQGTGFGELFF
CDR3 DNA: TGTGCCAGCAGCCAAGGGACAGGGTTCGGGGAGCTGTTTTTT

clone size: many
J gene: TRBJ2-1
D gene: NA
V gene: TRBV20-1
CDR3 protein: CSARDSGSGYNEQFF
CDR3 DNA: TGCAGTGCTAGAGATTCAGGGTCGGGGTACAATGAGCAGTTCTTC

clone size: NA
J gene: TRBJ2-2
D gene: TRBD2
V gene: TRBV29-1
CDR3 protein: CSVEGLAGAGELFF
CDR3 DNA: TGCAGCGTTGAGGGACTAGCGGGAGCCGGGGAGCTGTTTTTT

clone size: few
J gene: TRBJ2-1
D gene: NA
V gene: TRBV9
CDR3 protein: CASSVGPRYNEQFF
CDR3 DNA: TGTGCCAGCAGCGTAGGTCCGCGCTACAATGAGCAGTTCTTC

clone size: few
J gene: TRBJ2-6
D gene: NA
V gene: TRBV25-1
CDR3 protein: CASSRSSGANVLTF
CDR3 DNA: TGTGCCAGCAGTAGGAGCTCTGGGGCCAACGTCCTGACTTTC

clone size: few
J gene: TRBJ2-3
D gene: TRBD2
V gene: TRBV12-3/TRBV12-4
CDR3 protein: CASSLRGTSRADTQYF
CDR3 DNA: TGTGCCAGCAGTTTGAGGGGGACTAGTCGGGCAGATACGCAGTATTTT

clone size: few
J gene: TRBJ2-3
D gene: TRBD1
V gene: TRBV2
CDR3 protein: CASSATGTGAVDTQYF
CDR3 DNA: TGTGCCAGCAGTGCAACCGGGACAGGGGCGGTAGATACGCAGTATTTT